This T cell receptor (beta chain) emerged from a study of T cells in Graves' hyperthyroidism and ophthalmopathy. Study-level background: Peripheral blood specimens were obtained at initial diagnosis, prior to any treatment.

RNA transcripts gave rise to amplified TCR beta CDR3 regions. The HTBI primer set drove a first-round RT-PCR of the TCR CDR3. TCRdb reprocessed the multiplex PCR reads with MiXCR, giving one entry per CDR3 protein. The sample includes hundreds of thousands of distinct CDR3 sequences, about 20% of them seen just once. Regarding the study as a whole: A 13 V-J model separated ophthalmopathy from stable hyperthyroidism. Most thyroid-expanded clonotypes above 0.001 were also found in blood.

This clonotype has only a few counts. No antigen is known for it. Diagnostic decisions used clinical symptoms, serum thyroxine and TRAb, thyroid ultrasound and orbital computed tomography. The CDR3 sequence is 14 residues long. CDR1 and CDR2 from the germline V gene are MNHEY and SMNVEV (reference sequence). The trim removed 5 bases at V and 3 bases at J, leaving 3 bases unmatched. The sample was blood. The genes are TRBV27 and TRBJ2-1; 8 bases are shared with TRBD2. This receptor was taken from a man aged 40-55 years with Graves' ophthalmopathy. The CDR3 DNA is TGTGCCAGCAGTCCCGGGGGGGACTACAATGAGCAGTTCTTC. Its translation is CASSPGGDYNEQFF.